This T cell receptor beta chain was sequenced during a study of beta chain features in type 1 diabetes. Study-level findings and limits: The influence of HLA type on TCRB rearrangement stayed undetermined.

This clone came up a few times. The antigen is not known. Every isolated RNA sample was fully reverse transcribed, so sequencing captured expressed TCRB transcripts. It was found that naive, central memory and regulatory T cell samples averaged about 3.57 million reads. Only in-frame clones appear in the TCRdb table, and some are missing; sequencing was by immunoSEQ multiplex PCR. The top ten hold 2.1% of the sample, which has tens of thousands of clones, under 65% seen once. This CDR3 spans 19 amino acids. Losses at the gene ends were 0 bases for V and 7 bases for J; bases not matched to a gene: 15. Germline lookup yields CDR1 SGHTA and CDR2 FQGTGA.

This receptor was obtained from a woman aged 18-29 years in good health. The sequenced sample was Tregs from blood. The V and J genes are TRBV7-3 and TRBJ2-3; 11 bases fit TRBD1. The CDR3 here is CASSLTDRGPLFKTNTQYF. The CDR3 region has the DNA TGTGCCAGCAGCTTAACGGACAGGGGGCCGTTATTTAAAACGAATACGCAGTATTTT.